Following are 22 T cell receptor beta chains from one sample sequenced in a study of cytomegalovirus exposure and HLA in healthy donors. Measured with immunoSEQ multiplex PCR; TCRdb has only the in-frame clones, and not every one. The sample lists 50,000 to 65,000 clones; approximately 95% were seen once. Sample: PBMCs. These receptor sequences come from a woman younger than 35 in good health and CMV-seropositive.

This clone showed up just once. This rearrangement joins TRBV6-5 to TRBJ1-1; D possibly corresponds to TRBD1 (6 bases). Germline CDR1 MNHEY, CDR2 SVGAGI. The CDR3 is 15 residues long. V gave up 5 bases and J gave up 1 base, with 14 bases separating them. CDR3 amino acids: CASSAPQGRNTEAFF. CDR3 DNA sequence: TGTGCCAGCAGTGCGCCTCAGGGGAGGAACACTGAAGCTTTCTTT.

The gene calls are TRBV27 and TRBJ2-1; TRBD1 might be the D (6 bases). The CDR3 spans 17 residues. Trimming stripped 6 bases from V and 0 bases from J, with 18 bases between. Germline CDR1 reads MNHEY; CDR2 reads SMNVEV (reference sequence). The chain's CDR3 is CASSRTGWGSSYNEQFF. The CDR3 DNA sequence: TGTGCCAGCAGCCGCACAGGGTGGGGGAGCTCCTACAATGAGCAGTTCTTC.

The chain links TRBV13 to TRBJ1-5; 7 bases map to TRBD1. Germline CDR1 and CDR2: PRHDT and FYEKMQ (reference sequence). The CDR3 extends over 15 amino acids. The V gene end was trimmed by 5 bases and the J gene end by 2 bases; junction bases not matched to a gene: 6. This CDR3 reads CASSHTGERNQPQHF. For the CDR3, the DNA is TGTGCCAGCAGCCATACAGGGGAGCGCAATCAGCCCCAGCATTTT.

The rearrangement uses TRBV11-2 and TRBJ2-5; 11 bases are a match to TRBD2. V dropped 3 bases and J dropped 3; count of bases not matched to a gene: 15. This CDR3 region has 19 residues. Germline CDR1 SGHAT, CDR2 FQNNGV. The CDR3: CASSFGFTLAGGPEETQYF. The CDR3 region has the DNA TGTGCCAGCAGCTTTGGATTCACGTTAGCGGGGGGGCCGGAAGAGACCCAGTACTTC.

The chain is built from TRBV5-5 and TRBJ2-7; D is perhaps TRBD2 (6 bases). Looked up from germline, CDR1 is SGHKS and CDR2 is YYEKEE (reference sequence). Trimming took off 0 bases at V and 2 bases at J, with 15 bases between the two ends. The CDR3 runs to 16 residues. DNA for the CDR3: TGTGCCAGCAGCTTGGGGGCAGGGAGGAGTACCTACGAGCAGTACTTC. This sequence encodes CASSLGAGRSTYEQYF.

The V and J genes are TRBV19 and TRBJ2-7; the match to TRBD2 covers 12 bases. Germline V gives CDR1 LNHDA, CDR2 SQIVND (reference sequence). V gave up 4 bases and J gave up 3 bases; unmatched junction bases: 1. CDR3 size: 14 residues. CDR3 residues: CASSTSGRVYEQYF. As DNA, the CDR3 is TGTGCCAGTAGTACTAGCGGGAGGGTCTACGAGCAGTACTTC.

The V call is TRBV19, the J call TRBJ1-4; D not resolved. Germline V gene lookup returns CDR1 LNHDA and CDR2 SQIVND (reference sequence). This CDR3 spans 15 amino acids. V lost 5 bases and J 0 bases, leaving 10 bases between the germline ends. The CDR3, as DNA: TGTGCCAGTAGTTCAAGAGCCGCAACTAATGAAAAACTGTTTTTT. Its translation: CASSSRAATNEKLFF.

This clone was recorded once. The chain uses TRBV5-4 and TRBJ1-5; the D is unclear. CDR3 length: 14 residues. Germline-derived CDR1 and CDR2 are SGHNT and YYREEE (reference sequence). Between the trimmed V and J ends, which lost 0 bases and 4 bases, there was a span of 8 bases. The CDR3 bases are TGTGCCAGCAGCTTGGGAGGAATGAATCAGCCCCAGCATTTT. Its protein product is CASSLGGMNQPQHF.

The rearrangement uses TRBV27 and TRBJ1-4; D may be TRBD1 (5 bases). Germline V gene data show CDR1 as MNHEY and CDR2 as SMNVEV (reference sequence). V was clipped by 2 bases and J by 3 bases, with 10 bases between them. The CDR3 runs 15 residues. The CDR3 sequence: CASSLTGVANEKLFF. CDR3 sequence (DNA): TGTGCCAGCAGTTTAACAGGCGTCGCTAATGAAAAACTGTTTTTT.

V usage is TRBV30 and J usage is TRBJ2-1, with 14 bases lining up with TRBD2. The CDR3 has 18 amino acids. Germline values: CDR1 GTSNPN, CDR2 SVGIG (reference sequence). With V trimmed by 7 bases and J by 2 bases, 13 bases remained unmatched. CDR3 sequence: CASDPGLAGVSTYNEQFF. The CDR3 bases are TGTGCCTCGGACCCGGGACTAGCGGGAGTGAGTACCTACAATGAGCAGTTCTTC.

CDR3 nucleotides: TGTGCCAGCAGCCCCTGGGACAGGGCCTACGAGCAGTACTTC. Encoded protein: CASSPWDRAYEQYF. This chain joins TRBV7-9 and TRBJ2-7, with TRBD1 matching over 9 bases. The CDR3 is made up of 14 amino acids. The germline V gene has CDR1 SEHNR and CDR2 FQNEAQ (reference sequence). The trim removed 5 bases at V and 2 bases at J, leaving 4 bases unmatched.

The chain is built from TRBV7-2 and TRBJ2-2, with 7 bases matching TRBD1. Germline V gene lookup returns CDR1 SGHTA and CDR2 FQGNSA. Trimming cost V 6 bases and J 2 bases; bases outside gene matches: 6. This CDR3 has 15 residues. The CDR3 DNA follows: TGTGCCAGCAGAAGGGACAGTACCAACACCGGGGAGCTGTTTTTT. This gives the protein CASRRDSTNTGELFF.

This clone appeared a single time. This rearrangement joins TRBV4-2 to TRBJ1-4, with a tentative D call TRBD1 (5 bases). CDR1 LGHNA and CDR2 YNFKEQ come from the germline V gene. V was trimmed by 3 bases and J by 14 bases, leaving 13 bases between them. The CDR3 totals 12 residues. The DNA of the CDR3 is TGTGCCAGCAGCCAGGGGGGGAAGGACCTGTTTTTT. The encoded protein is CASSQGGKDLFF.

This rearrangement joins TRBV19 to TRBJ1-2, with 7 nucleotides matching TRBD1. This CDR3 is built from 14 residues. With V trimmed by 2 bases and J by 1 base, 1 base remained unmatched. The germline V gene has CDR1 LNHDA and CDR2 SQIVND (reference sequence). The CDR3 here is CASSIWDSNYGYTF. DNA for the CDR3: TGTGCCAGTAGTATATGGGACAGTAACTATGGCTACACCTTC.

The V and J genes are TRBV28 and TRBJ1-1; 7 nucleotides agree with TRBD1. The germline gives CDR1 MDHEN, CDR2 SYDVKM. The CDR3 has 15 residues. V trimming: 4 bases; J trimming: 1 base; junction bases outside the gene matches: 6. The CDR3 nucleotides are TGTGCCAGCAGTTCCCCCCAGGGGGAGAACACTGAAGCTTTCTTT. It encodes CASSSPQGENTEAFF.

The chain is built from TRBV18 and TRBJ2-1, with 8 nucleotides matching TRBD1. Looked up from germline, CDR1 is KGHSH and CDR2 is LQKENI. The CDR3 totals 15 residues. The V gene end was trimmed by 6 bases and the J gene end by 2 bases; junction bases not matched to a gene: 6. In nucleotides, the CDR3 is TGTGCCAGCTCCCGCCGGGACAGGACCTACAATGAGCAGTTCTTC. Its translation: CASSRRDRTYNEQFF.

V and J are TRBV28 and TRBJ2-2; the D gene is possibly TRBD2 (6 bases). Trimming left V 6 bases short and J 8 bases short, with 16 bases between. CDR3 size: 14 residues. The germline V gene has CDR1 MDHEN and CDR2 SYDVKM. In DNA, the CDR3 is TGTGCCAGCAGCCACCTAGCGTCCCTAGGGGAGCTGTTTTTT. Protein: CASSHLASLGELFF.

V and J are TRBV2 and TRBJ2-5; TRBD2 agrees at 8 bases. Germline V CDR1 and CDR2: SNHLY, FYNNEI. This CDR3 is 16 amino acids long. Unmatched junction bases numbered 10, after V lost 4 bases and J lost 3 bases. The CDR3 sequence: CASSGYSAGGKETQYF. The CDR3 DNA reads as TGTGCCAGCAGTGGCTACTCCGCGGGGGGCAAAGAGACCCAGTACTTC.

The J gene is TRBJ2-5, the V gene TRBV7-2, with TRBD1 as a possible D gene (6 bases). Between the trimmed V and J ends, which lost 5 bases and 2 bases, there was a span of 12 bases. The CDR3 loop spans 14 amino acids. From germline, CDR1 is SGHTA and CDR2 FQGNSA. CDR3 bases: TGTGCCAGCAGCCAAACAGGGTTTCAAGAGACCCAGTACTTC. Protein sequence: CASSQTGFQETQYF.

The chain joins TRBV6-6 to TRBJ1-6, with no clear D. Germline lookup yields CDR1 MNHNY and CDR2 SVGAGI (reference sequence). The CDR3 covers 15 residues. Between the trimmed V and J ends, which lost 0 bases and 7 bases, there was a span of 10 bases. The CDR3: CASSYSMSGNSPLHF. The CDR3, as DNA: TGTGCCAGCAGTTACTCGATGTCAGGAAATTCACCCCTCCACTTT.

The genes are TRBV5-1 and TRBJ2-5, with a tentative D call TRBD1 (5 bases). CDR1 and CDR2 (germline): SGHRS, YFSETQ. CDR3 length: 15 residues. V was clipped by 0 bases and J by 5 bases, with 14 bases between them. The CDR3 DNA sequence: TGCGCCAGCAGCTTGGCCAGGGTAGGATCCGAGACCCAGTACTTC. Its protein product is CASSLARVGSETQYF.

This clone was picked up a small number of times. The J gene is TRBJ1-2, the V gene TRBV30, with D possibly being TRBD1 (6 bases). The CDR3 consists of 14 residues. Germline-derived CDR1 and CDR2 are GTSNPN and SVGIG (reference sequence). V dropped 5 bases and J dropped 8 bases, with 21 bases sitting between them. CDR3: CAWAYTGMGRGYTF. CDR3 bases: TGTGCCTGGGCTTATACAGGGATGGGTAGGGGCTACACCTTC.